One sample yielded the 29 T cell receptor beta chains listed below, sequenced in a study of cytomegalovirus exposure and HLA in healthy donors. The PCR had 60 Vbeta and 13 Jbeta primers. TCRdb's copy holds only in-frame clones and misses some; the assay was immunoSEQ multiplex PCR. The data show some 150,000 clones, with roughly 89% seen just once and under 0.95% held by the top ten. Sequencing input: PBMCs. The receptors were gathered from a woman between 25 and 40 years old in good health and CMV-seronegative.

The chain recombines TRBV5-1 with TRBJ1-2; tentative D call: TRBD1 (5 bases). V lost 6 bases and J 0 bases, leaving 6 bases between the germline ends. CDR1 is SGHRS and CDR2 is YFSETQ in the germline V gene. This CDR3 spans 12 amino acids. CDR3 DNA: TGCGCCAGCACGGGGGCTAACTATGGCTACACCTTC. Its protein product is CASTGANYGYTF.

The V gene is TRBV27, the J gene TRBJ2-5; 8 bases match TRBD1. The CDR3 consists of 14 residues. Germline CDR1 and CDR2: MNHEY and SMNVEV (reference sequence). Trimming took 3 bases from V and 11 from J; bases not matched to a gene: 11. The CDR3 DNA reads TGTGCCAGCAGTTTTGGCAGGGGGCTGAGGGAGCAGTACTTC. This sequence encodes CASSFGRGLREQYF.

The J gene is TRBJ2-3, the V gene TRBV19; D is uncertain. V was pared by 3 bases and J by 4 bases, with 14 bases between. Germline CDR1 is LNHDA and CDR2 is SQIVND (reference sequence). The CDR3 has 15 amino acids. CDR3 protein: CASSIWPGTADTQYF. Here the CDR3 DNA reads TGTGCCAGTAGTATTTGGCCAGGTACAGCAGATACGCAGTATTTT. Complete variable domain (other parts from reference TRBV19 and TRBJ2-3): DGGITQSPKYLFRKEGQNVTLSCEQNLNHDAMYWYRQDPGQGLRLIYYSQIVNDFQKGDIAEGYSVSREKKESFPLTVTSAQKNPTAFYLCASSIWPGTADTQYFGPGTRLTVL.

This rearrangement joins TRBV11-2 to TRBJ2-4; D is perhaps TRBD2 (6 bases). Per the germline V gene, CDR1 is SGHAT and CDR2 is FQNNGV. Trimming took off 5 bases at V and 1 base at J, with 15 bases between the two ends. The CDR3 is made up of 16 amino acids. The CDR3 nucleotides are TGTGCCAGCAGCAAGGGGCAGCGGGCGGCCAAAAACATTCAGTACTTC. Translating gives CASSKGQRAAKNIQYF.

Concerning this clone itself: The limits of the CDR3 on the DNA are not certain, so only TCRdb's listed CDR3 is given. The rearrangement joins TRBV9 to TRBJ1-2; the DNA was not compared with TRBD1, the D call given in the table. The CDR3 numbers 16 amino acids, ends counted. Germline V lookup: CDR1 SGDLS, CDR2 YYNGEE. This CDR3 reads CASSVGTGTANYGYNF.

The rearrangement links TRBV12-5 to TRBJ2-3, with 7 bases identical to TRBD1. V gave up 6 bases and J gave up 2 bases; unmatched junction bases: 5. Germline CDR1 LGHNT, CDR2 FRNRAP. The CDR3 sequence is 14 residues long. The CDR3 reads CASGRDSHTDTQYF. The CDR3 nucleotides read TGTGCTAGTGGCCGGGACAGCCACACAGATACGCAGTATTTT.

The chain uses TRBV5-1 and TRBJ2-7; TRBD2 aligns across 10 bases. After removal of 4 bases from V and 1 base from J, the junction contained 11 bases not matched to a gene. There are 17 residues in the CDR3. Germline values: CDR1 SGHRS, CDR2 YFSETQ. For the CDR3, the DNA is TGCGCCAGCAGCCTACTCCCTACTAGCGGGGCTTCCTACGAGCAGTACTTC. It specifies CASSLLPTSGASYEQYF.

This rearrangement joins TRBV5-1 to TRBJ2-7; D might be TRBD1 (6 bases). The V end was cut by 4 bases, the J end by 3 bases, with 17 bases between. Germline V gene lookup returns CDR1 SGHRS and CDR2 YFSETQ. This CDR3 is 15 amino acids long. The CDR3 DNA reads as TGCGCCAGCAGCACCAACCCGGGACAAGGCTACGAGCAGTACTTC. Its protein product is CASSTNPGQGYEQYF.

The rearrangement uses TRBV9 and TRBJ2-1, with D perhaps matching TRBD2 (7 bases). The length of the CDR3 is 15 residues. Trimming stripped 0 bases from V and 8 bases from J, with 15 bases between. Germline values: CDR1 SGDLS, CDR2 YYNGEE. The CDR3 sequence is CASSVDREGRDEQFF. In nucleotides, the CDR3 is TGTGCCAGCAGCGTAGACAGGGAGGGGAGGGATGAGCAGTTCTTC. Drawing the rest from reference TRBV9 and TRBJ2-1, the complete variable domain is DSGVTQTPKHLITATGQRVTLRCSPRSGDLSVYWYQQSLDQGLQFLIQYYNGEERAKGNILERFSAQQFPDLHSELNLSSLELGDSALYFCASSVDREGRDEQFFGPGTRLTVL.

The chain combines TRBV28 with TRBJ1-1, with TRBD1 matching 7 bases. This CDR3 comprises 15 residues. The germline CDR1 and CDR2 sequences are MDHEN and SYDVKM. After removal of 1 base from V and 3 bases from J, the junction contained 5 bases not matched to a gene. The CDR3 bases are TGTGCCAGCAGTTTATCTCCAGGGGGACACACTGAAGCTTTCTTT. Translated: CASSLSPGGHTEAFF.

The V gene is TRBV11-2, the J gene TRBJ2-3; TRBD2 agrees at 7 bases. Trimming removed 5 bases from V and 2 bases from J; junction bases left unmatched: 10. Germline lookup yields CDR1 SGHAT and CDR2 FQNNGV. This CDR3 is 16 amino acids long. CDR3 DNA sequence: TGTGCCAGCAGCCCCCCGGGGAGGGCCCACACAGATACGCAGTATTTT. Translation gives CASSPPGRAHTDTQYF. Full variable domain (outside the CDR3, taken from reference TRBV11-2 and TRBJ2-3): EAGVAQSPRYKIIEKRQSVAFWCNPISGHATLYWYQQILGQGPKLLIQFQNNGVVDDSQLPKDRFSAERLKGVDSTLKIQPAKLEDSAVYLCASSPPGRAHTDTQYFGPGTRLTVL.

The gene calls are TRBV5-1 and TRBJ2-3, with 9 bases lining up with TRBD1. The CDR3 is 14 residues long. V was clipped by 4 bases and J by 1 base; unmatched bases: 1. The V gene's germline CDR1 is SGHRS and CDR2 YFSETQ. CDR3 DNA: TGCGCCAGCAGCGGGACAGGGCGCACAGATACGCAGTATTTT. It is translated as CASSGTGRTDTQYF.

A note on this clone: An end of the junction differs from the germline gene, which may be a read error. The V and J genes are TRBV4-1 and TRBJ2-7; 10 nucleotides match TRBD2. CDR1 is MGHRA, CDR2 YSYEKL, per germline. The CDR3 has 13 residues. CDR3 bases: TGCGCCAGCAGCCAAGATCGGCTAGCGGGAGCTATGTTC. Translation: CASSQDRLAGAMF.

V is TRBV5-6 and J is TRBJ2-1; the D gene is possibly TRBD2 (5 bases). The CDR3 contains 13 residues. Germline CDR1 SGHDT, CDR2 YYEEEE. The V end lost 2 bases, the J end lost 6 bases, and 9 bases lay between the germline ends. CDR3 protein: CASSLWRANEQFF. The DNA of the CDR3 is TGTGCCAGCAGCTTATGGCGGGCCAATGAGCAGTTCTTC.

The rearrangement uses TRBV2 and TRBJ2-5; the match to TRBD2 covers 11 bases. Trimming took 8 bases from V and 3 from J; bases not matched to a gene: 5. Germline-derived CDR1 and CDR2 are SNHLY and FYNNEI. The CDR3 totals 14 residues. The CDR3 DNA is TGTGCCAGCCGGAGGGGACTAGCGGAAGAGACCCAGTACTTC. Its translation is CASRRGLAEETQYF. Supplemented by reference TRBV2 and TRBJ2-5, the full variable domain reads EPEVTQTPSHQVTQMGQEVILRCVPISNHLYFYWYRQILGQKVEFLVSFYNNEISEKSEIFDDQFSVERPDGSNFTLKIRSTKLEDSAMYFCASRRGLAEETQYFGPGTRLLVL.

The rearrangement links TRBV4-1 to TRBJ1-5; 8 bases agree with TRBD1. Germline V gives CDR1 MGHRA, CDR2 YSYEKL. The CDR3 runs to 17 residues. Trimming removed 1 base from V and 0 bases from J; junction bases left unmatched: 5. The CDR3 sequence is CASSQGGTGNSNQPQHF. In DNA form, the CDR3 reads TGCGCCAGCAGCCAAGGGGGGACAGGCAATAGCAATCAGCCCCAGCATTTT.

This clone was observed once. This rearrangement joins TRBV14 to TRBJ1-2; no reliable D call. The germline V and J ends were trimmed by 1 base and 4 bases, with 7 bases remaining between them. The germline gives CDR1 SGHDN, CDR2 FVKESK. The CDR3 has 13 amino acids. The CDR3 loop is CASSQGALYGYTF. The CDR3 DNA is TGTGCCAGCAGCCAAGGGGCGCTCTATGGCTACACCTTC.

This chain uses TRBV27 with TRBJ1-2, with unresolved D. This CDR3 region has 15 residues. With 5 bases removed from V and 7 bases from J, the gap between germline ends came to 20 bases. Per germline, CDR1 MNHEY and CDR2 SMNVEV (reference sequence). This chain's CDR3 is CASSPLFRVEGGYTF. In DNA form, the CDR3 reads TGTGCCAGCAGTCCTTTATTTCGGGTTGAGGGTGGCTACACCTTC.

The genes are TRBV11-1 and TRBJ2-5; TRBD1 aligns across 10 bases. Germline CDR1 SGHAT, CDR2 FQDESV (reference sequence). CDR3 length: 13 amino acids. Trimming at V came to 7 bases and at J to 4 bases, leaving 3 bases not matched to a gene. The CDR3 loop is CASTGQGGETQYF. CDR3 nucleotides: TGTGCCAGCACCGGACAGGGGGGAGAGACCCAGTACTTC.

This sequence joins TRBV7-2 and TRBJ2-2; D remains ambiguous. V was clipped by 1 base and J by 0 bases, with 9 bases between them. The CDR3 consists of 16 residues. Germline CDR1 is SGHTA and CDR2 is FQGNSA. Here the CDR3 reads CASSLVAPANTGELFF. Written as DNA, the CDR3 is TGTGCCAGCAGCTTAGTGGCCCCCGCGAACACCGGGGAGCTGTTTTTT.

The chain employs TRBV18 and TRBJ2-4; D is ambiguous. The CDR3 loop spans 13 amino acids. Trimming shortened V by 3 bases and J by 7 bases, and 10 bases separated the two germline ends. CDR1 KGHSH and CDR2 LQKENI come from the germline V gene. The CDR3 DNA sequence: TGTGCCAGCTCACCGCCGGGTCATAACATTCAGTACTTC. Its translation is CASSPPGHNIQYF. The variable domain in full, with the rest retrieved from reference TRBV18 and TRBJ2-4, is NAGVMQNPRHLVRRRGQEARLRCSPMKGHSHVYWYRQLPEEGLKFMVYLQKENIIDESGMPKERFSAEFPKEGPSILRIQQVVRGDSAAYFCASSPPGHNIQYFGAGTRLSVL.

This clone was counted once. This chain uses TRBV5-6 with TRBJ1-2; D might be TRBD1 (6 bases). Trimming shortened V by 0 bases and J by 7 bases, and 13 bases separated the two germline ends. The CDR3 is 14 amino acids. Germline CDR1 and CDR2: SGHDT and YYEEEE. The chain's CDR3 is CASSLDRGGGGYTF. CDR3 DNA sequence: TGTGCCAGCAGCTTGGACAGAGGGGGGGGTGGCTACACCTTC.

The CDR3 loop reads CSVEVGVNTIYF. CDR3 coding DNA: TGCAGCGTTGAAGTGGGAGTTAACACCATATATTTT. The rearrangement joins TRBV29-1 to TRBJ1-3, with D unclear. V was clipped by 1 base and J by 7 bases, with 8 bases between them. Germline V gene data show CDR1 as SQVTM and CDR2 as ANQGSEA. CDR3 length: 12 residues.

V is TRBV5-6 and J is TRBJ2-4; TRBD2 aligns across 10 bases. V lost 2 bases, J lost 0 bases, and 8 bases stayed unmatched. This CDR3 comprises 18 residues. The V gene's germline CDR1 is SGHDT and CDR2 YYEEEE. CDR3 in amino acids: CASSLLAGPPIAKNIQYF. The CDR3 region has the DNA TGTGCCAGCAGCTTACTAGCGGGACCTCCCATAGCCAAAAACATTCAGTACTTC.

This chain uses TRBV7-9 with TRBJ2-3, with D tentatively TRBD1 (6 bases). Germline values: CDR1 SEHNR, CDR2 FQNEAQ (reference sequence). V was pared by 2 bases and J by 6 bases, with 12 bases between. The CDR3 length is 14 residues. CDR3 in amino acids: CASSLSRGWDTQYF. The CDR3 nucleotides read TGTGCCAGCAGCTTATCAAGGGGGTGGGATACGCAGTATTTT.

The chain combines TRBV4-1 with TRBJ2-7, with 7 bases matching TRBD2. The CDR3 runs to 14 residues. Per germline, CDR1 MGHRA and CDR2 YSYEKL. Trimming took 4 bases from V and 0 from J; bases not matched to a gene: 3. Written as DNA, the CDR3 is TGCGCCAGCAGCCTTAGCGGGTTCTCCTACGAGCAGTACTTC. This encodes CASSLSGFSYEQYF.

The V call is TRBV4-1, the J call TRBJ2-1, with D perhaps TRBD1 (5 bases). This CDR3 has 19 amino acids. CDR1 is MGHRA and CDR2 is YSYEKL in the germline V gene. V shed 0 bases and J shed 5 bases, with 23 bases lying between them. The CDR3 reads CASSQDRGLGQGRDNEQFF. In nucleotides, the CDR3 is TGCGCCAGCAGCCAAGATAGAGGCTTGGGGCAGGGCAGGGACAATGAGCAGTTCTTC.

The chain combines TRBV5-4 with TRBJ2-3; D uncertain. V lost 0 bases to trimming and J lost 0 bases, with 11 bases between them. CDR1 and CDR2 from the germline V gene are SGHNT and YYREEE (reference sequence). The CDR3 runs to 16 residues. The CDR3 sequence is CASSLGGSTSTDTQYF. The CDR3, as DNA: TGTGCCAGCAGCTTGGGAGGAAGCACCAGCACAGATACGCAGTATTTT.

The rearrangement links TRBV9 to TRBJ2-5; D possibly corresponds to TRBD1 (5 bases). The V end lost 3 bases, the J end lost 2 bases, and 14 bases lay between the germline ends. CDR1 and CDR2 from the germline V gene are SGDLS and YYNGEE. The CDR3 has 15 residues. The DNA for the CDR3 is TGTGCCAGCAGCGCCGCCTCAGGGCGGCAAGAGACCCAGTACTTC. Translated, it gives CASSAASGRQETQYF.